Below, one TCR beta chain is given with its context. Its antigen is currently unknown. Germline lookup yields CDR1 MDHEN and CDR2 SYDVKM. The CDR3 has 13 residues. This entry belongs to a study of CXCR3-negative and CXCR3-positive naive CD8 T cells. Turning to the study itself: The total count of TRB reads reached 120 million to 150 million, and each library contributed about 1.5 +/- 0.3 million.

The study, taken as a whole, reports: The study found that naive CXCR3-negative and CXCR3-positive cells shared TRBV-TRBJ usage, while memory cells differed. TRB CDR3s were more hydrophobic in CXCR3-positive than in CXCR3-negative naive cells. Diversity was high in both naive subsets and much lower in memory cells.

A CD45RO-CCR7+CD27+CD95- profile was what naive CD8+ T cells displayed. All TRB cDNA libraries came from 5' RACE performed with UMI labels. TCRdb re-called the 5' RACE reads and gives one entry per CDR3 protein, without DNA. The sample table sets out 120,000 to 150,000 distinct CDR3 sequences. This TCR was recovered from a human donor in good health. Some clones in this sample may be carry-over from other donors' samples. The chain uses TRBV28 and TRBJ2-1; TCRdb's D call of TRBD1 is untestable without DNA. Sequencing input: naive CXCR3+ CD8+ T cells from blood. Subset meaning: CD45RO-CCR7+CD27+CD95- naive CD8+ T cells expressing CXCR3 (TNR3+). The CDR3 loop is CASSTRTDNEQFF. Full variable domain (missing parts from reference TRBV28 and TRBJ2-1): DVKVTQSSRYLVKRTGEKVFLECVQDMDHENMFWYRQDPGLGLRLIYFSYDVKMKEKGDIPEGYSVSREKKERFSLILESASTNQTSMYLCASSTRTDNEQFFGPGTRLTVL.